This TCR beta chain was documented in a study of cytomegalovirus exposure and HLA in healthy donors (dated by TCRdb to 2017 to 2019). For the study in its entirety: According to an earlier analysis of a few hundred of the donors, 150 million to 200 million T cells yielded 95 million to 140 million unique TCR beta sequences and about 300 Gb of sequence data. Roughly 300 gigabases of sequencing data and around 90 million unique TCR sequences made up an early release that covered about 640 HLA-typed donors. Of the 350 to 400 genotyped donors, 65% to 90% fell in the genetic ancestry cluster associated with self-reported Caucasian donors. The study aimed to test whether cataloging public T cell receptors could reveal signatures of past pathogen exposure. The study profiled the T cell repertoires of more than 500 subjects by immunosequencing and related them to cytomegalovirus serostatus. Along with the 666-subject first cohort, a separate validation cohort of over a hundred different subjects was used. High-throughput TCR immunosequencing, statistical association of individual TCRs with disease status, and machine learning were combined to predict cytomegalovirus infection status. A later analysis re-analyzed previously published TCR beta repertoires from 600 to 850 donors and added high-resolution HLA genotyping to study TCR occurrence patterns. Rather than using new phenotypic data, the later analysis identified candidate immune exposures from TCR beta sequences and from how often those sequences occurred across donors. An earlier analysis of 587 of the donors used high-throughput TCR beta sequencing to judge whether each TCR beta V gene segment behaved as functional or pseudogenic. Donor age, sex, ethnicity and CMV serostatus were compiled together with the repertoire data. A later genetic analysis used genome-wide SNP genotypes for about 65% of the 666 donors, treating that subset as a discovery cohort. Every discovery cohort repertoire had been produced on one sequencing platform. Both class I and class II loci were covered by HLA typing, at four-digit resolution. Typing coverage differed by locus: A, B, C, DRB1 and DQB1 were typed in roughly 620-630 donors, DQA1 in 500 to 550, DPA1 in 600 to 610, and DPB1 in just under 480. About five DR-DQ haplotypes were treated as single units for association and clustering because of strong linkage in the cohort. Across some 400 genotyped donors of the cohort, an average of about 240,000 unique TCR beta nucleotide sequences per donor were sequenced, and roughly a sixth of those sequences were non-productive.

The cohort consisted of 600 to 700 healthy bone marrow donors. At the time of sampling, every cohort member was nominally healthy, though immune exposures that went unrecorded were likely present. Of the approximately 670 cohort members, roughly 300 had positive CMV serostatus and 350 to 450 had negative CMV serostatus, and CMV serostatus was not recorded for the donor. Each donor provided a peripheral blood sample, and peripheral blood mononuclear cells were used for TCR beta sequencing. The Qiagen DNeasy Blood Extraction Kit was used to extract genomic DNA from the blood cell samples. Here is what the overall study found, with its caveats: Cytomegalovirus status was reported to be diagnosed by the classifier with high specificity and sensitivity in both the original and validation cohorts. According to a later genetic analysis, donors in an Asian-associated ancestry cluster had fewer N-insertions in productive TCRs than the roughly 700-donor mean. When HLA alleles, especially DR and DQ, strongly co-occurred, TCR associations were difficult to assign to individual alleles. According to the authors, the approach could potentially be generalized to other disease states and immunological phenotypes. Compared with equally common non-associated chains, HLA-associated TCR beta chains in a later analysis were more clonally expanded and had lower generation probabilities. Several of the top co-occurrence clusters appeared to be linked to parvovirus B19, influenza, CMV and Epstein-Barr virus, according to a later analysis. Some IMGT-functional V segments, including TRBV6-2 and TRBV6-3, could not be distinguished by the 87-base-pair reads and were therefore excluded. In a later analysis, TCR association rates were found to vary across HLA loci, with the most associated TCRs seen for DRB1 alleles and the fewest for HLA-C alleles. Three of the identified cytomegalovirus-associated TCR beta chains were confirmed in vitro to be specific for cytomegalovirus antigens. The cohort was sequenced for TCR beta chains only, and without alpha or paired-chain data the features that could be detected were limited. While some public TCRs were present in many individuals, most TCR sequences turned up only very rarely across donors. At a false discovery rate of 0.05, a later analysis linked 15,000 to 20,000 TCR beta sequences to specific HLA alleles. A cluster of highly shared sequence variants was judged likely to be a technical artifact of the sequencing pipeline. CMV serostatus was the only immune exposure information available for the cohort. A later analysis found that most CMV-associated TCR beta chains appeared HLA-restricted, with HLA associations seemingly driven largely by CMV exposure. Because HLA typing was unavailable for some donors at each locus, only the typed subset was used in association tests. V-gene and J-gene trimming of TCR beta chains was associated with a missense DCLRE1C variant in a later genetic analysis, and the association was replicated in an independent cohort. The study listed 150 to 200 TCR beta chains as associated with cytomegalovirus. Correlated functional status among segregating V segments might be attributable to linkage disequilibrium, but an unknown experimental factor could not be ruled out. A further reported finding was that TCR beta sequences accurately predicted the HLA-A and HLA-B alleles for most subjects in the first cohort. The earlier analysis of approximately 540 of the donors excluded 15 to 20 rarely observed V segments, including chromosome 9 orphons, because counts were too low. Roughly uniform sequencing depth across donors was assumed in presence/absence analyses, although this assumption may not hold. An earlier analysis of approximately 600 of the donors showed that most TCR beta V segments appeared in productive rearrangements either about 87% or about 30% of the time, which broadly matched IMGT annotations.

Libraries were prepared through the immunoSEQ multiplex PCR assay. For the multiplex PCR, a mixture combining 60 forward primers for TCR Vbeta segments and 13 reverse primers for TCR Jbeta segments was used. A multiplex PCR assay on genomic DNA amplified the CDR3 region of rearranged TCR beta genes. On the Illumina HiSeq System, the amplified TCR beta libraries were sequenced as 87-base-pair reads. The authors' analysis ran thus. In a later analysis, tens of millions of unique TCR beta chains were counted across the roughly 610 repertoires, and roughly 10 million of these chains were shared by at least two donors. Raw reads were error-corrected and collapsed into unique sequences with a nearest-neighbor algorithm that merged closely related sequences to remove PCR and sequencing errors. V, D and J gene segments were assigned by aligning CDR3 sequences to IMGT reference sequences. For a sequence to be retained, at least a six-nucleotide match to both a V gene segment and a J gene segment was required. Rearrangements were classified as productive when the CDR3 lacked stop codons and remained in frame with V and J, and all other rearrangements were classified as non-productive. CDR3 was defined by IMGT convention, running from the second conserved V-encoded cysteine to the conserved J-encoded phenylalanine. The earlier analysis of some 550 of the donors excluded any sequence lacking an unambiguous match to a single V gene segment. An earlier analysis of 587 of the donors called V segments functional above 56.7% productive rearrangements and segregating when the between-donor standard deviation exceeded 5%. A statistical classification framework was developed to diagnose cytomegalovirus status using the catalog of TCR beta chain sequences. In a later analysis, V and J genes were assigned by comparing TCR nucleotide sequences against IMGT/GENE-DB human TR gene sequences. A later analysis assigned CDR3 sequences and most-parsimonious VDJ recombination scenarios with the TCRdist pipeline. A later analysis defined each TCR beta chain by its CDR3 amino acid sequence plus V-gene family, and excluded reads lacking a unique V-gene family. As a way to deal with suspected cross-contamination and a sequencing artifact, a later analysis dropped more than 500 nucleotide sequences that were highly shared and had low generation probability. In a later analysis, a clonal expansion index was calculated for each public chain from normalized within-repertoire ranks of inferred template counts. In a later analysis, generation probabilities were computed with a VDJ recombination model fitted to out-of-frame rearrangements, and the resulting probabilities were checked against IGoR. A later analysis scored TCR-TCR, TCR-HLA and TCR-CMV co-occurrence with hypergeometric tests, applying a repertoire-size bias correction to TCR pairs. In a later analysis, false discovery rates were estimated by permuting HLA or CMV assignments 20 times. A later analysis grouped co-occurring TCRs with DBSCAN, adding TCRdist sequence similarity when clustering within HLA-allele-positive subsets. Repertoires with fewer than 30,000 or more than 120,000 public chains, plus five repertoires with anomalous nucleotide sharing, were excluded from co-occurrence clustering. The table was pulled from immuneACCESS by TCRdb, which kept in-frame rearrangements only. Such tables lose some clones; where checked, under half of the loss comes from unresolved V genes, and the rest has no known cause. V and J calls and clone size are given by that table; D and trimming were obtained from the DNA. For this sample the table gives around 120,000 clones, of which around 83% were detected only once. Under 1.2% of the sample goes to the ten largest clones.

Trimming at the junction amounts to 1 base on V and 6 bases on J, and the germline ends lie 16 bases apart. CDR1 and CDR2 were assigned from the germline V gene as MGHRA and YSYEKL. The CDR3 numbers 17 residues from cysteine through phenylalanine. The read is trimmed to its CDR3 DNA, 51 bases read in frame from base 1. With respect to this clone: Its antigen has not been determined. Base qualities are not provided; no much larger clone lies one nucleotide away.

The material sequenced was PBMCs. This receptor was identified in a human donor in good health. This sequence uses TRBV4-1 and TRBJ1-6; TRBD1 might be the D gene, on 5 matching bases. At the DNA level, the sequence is TGCGCCAGCAGCCAAGGGGCAAGGGGAAAGTCTAATTCACCCCTCCACTTT. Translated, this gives CASSQGARGKSNSPLHF.